The sequence of this T cell receptor beta chain was determined in a study of blood T cell repertoires in COVID-19. Looking at the study overall: Both acute and convalescent COVID-19 samples were obtained from the United States, Italy and Spain.

The data were produced by immunoSEQ multiplex PCR, yet TCRdb's version contains in-frame clones alone and is incomplete. The sample gives 150,000 or so clones, 75% to 85% of which show up once; roughly 7.9% is in the top ten. V lost 6 bases, J lost 7 bases, and 7 bases stayed unmatched. CDR3 size: 14 residues. Germline CDR1 and CDR2: MNHNS and SASEGT. This receptor was obtained from a woman between 50 and 59 years old in a cohort sampled during active or convalescent COVID-19. The chain has TRBV6-1 and TRBJ1-4; 8 bases agree with TRBD1. Material: peripheral blood. CDR3 amino acids: CASRTQGAVEKLFF. In DNA, the CDR3 is TGTGCCAGCAGGACTCAGGGGGCTGTTGAAAAACTGTTTTTT.